This TCR beta chain is drawn from a study of blood T cells in healthy people across ages. Each of the donors had roughly 9.3 milliliters of peripheral blood drawn into EDTA-treated Vacutainer tubes. Study-level results: No one knew whether donors had CMV, which possibly confounded expanded clonotype changes. PBMCs left unsorted prevented a conclusive naive versus antigen-experienced comparison. Diversity figures based on one million T cells were deemed too low.

PCR was performed a second time for about 7 to 11 cycles using a sample-barcoded 5' primer and a J-beta primer mix. TCRdb fed the 5' RACE reads into MiXCR, producing one record per CDR3 protein. There are some 1.5 million distinct CDR3 sequences in the sample; 28% occur only once, and about 8% lies in the top ten. This clonotype has a count of ten or more. Its specificity is unknown. Trimming shortened V by 2 bases and J by 1 base, and 12 bases separated the two germline ends. From germline, CDR1 is KGHSH and CDR2 LQKENI. This CDR3 is 15 amino acids long. Specimen: blood. The clonotype comes from a woman younger than 45 in good health. The V gene is TRBV18, the J gene TRBJ2-7, with D tentatively TRBD1 (5 bases). DNA of the CDR3: TGTGCCAGCTCACCAGTGGGGCATTCTTCCTACGAGCAGTACTTC. Its protein product is CASSPVGHSSYEQYF.